This TCR beta chain was retrieved from a study of blood T cell repertoires in COVID-19 (dated by TCRdb to the early 2020s). Concerning the study at large: The collaborator samples originated in the United States, Italy and Spain and spanned the acute and convalescent phases of COVID-19. Where HLA class I and class II types were available, the types were taken from metadata supplied by the sample provider, not from assay-based typing. A freely available public database, intended as a resource for researchers studying the immune response to SARS-CoV-2, is where the repertoires were released. Subjects who had been exposed to COVID-19, were actively infected with it, or had recovered from it provided the deeply sampled blood TCRbeta repertoires that made up the dataset. Nearly every sample came with metadata listing a de-identified subject ID, COVID-19 status, age in years and sex. The prospective study material was composed of cDNA or gDNA derived from T cells, B-cell-depleted T cells, or PBMCs. The samples were drawn from two sources: the first 160 participants of the ongoing ImmuneRACE study, and 1,000 to 1,500 subjects contributed by 6 global collaborators.

Whole blood was collected in K2EDTA tubes by collaborating institutions according to the institutions' own protocols. For TCRbeta analysis, collaborator samples were shipped as frozen whole blood, as isolated PBMCs, or as DNA extracted from either sample type. Remarks on this clone: It has no known antigen specificity. No much larger clonotype is one base removed from it; base qualities were not supplied.

The immunoSEQ Assay, a bias-controlled multiplex PCR, was used to amplify TCRbeta CDR3 regions from genomic DNA. As for the original processing: Nucleated cell counts per sample were estimated from amplification of reference gene primers within the assay. To quantify the absolute abundance of each unique TCRbeta CDR3 rearrangement, sequence reads were collapsed and filtered. For each sample, productive Simpson clonality was calculated by taking the square root of Simpson's diversity index across productive rearrangements. In TCRdb, the immuneACCESS table is reduced to in-frame sequences with V and J assigned. These tables do not hold every clone; where another copy was compared, an unresolved V gene accounts for under half, and the others remain unexplained. V and J calls plus clone size are reproduced from that table; the DNA served to infer D and trimming. Within this sample are about 61,000 clones, with around 77% of them counted one time only. Together, the top ten hold 20% to 25% of the sample.

General study outcomes and caveats: The amount of clinical and demographic metadata varied by source and participant and was provided uncurated.

V drops 2 bases and J drops 5 bases, leaving 14 bases in between. From cysteine to phenylalanine, the CDR3 is 15 amino acids long. Only the CDR3 DNA stays, 45 bases, in frame from base 1. From the germline V gene, CDR1 is KGHDR and CDR2 is SFDVKD. The sample comprised peripheral blood. The source is an older man with active or convalescent COVID-19. The chain joins TRBV24-1 to TRBJ2-5; the D gene is perhaps TRBD2, from 5 matching bases. The CDR3 region: CATSDSLGGSETQYF. The nucleotide sequence reads TGTGCCACCAGTGATTCACTGGGCGGGTCGGAGACCCAGTACTTC.